This T cell receptor beta chain was profiled in a study of tumor-infiltrating lymphocytes in primary liver carcinoma. Overall study context: These were node-negative, non-metastatic T1-T3 tumors of roughly 4.2 to 10 cm. Sequenced samples came back with roughly 3.5 to 7.13 million productive TCRbeta reads, and the counts looked alike across tissue types. Overall study results and limits: The study found tumor-adjacent and tumor-blood pairs overlapped less than tumor region pairs. The top-250-clone fraction was significantly higher in tumors than in blood (p = 0.039).

From germline, CDR1 is SGHNT and CDR2 YYREEE (reference sequence). The CDR3 extends over 14 amino acids. V was shortened by 3 bases and J by 7 bases, with 16 bases between the two germline ends. TCR beta cDNA came from roughly 550 ng total RNA, primed with a constant-region primer. Libraries covering TCR beta were generated through three nested multiplex PCR rounds (using a slightly modified ARM-PCR). TRBV1-TRBV30 forward and Cbeta reverse primers drove the first two roughly 10-cycle rounds. Via MiXCR, TCRdb re-called the multiplex PCR reads, giving one row per CDR3 protein. The sample holds more than 70,000 distinct CDR3 sequences, 69% seen once. Scientists recovered RNA and DNA together from about 20-30 mg of unsorted bulk tissue. This clonotype occurred a few times. No antigen is known for it.

This chain connects TRBV5-4 to TRBJ1-2; a possible D gene is TRBD1 (5 bases). The TCR originated in a middle-aged man with primary liver carcinoma and hepatitis B virus infection. The specimen was tumor-adjacent normal liver tissue. CDR3 amino acids: CASSSDISSSGYTF. DNA for the CDR3: TGTGCCAGCAGCTCGGACATTTCCTCTAGTGGCTACACCTTC. Together with reference TRBV5-4 and TRBJ1-2, the CDR3 gives the full variable domain: ETGVTQSPTHLIKTRGQQVTLRCSSQSGHNTVSWYQQALGQGPQFIFQYYREEENGRGNFPPRFSGLQFPNYSSELNVNALELDDSALYLCASSSDISSSGYTFGSGTRLTVV.